The 26 T cell receptor beta chains presented below share a single source sample, sequenced in a study of CD8 T cells in Susac syndrome. The authors reverse transcribed roughly 0.5 to 1 ug RNA with random hexamers. TCRdb re-analysed the immunoSEQ multiplex PCR reads in MiXCR, keeping a single row per CDR3 protein. The repertoire holds a few hundred thousand distinct CDR3 sequences, with about 90% as singletons. Sequenced input: CD4+ T cells from PBMCs. The receptors derive from a human donor with multiple sclerosis.

V gene TRBV10-3 combines with J gene TRBJ1-5; perhaps TRBD1 as D (5 bases). V dropped 10 bases and J dropped 5 bases, with 21 bases sitting between them. The CDR3 runs to 15 residues. CDR1 and CDR2 (germline): ENHRY, SYGVKD. CDR3 bases: TGTGCCACCCACCCCGGCAGGGTTTCGGATCAGCCCCAGCATTTT. It specifies CATHPGRVSDQPQHF.

The chain employs TRBV3-1 and TRBJ2-2, with a possible D match to TRBD2 (5 bases). The germline V and J ends were trimmed by 11 bases and 3 bases, with 13 bases remaining between them. Germline V gene sequence: CDR1 LGHDT, CDR2 YNNKEL (reference sequence). This CDR3 spans 13 amino acids. CDR3 sequence reads: CASRASHTGELFF. The CDR3, as DNA: TGTGCCTCGCGGGCCTCGCACACCGGGGAGCTGTTTTTT.

The sample holds a few counts of this clonotype. The chain joins TRBV11-2 to TRBJ2-4, with 8 bases that match TRBD1. CDR1 is SGHAT, CDR2 FQNNGV, per germline. V lost 3 bases to trimming and J lost 9 bases; unmatched junction nucleotides: 10. This CDR3 is built from 15 residues. CDR3 in amino acids: CASSFDLGQGGIQYF. The CDR3 DNA sequence: TGTGCCAGCAGCTTTGACCTAGGACAGGGAGGCATTCAGTACTTC.

This chain connects TRBV5-6 to TRBJ2-1; D remains unclear. This CDR3 is 17 amino acids long. The V end lost 1 base, the J end lost 0 bases, and 14 bases lay between the germline ends. CDR1 and CDR2 from the germline V gene are SGHDT and YYEEEE. The CDR3 here is CASSLTTALSSYNEQFF. CDR3 DNA sequence: TGTGCCAGCAGCTTGACTACAGCTTTGAGCTCCTACAATGAGCAGTTCTTC.

This chain connects TRBV20-1 to TRBJ1-5; the D is unclear. The germline CDR1 and CDR2 sequences are DFQATT and SNEGSKA (reference sequence). The CDR3 extends over 17 amino acids. Trimming removed 0 bases from V and 0 bases from J, with 15 bases in between. The CDR3 spells CSARDDRPEYSNQPQHF. The CDR3 DNA reads as TGCAGTGCTAGAGATGATAGGCCCGAGTATAGCAATCAGCCCCAGCATTTT.

The chain is built from TRBV11-2 and TRBJ2-5; TRBD2 matches at 8 bases. Germline V gives CDR1 SGHAT, CDR2 FQNNGV. The CDR3 is made up of 16 amino acids. V shed 0 bases, J shed 5 bases, and the junction held 8 bases outside the gene matches. CDR3: CASSLDTSGGGETQYF. In nucleotides, the CDR3 is TGTGCCAGCAGCTTAGATACTAGCGGAGGGGGGGAGACCCAGTACTTC.

The CDR3 DNA follows: TGCAGCGTTGATCGGGGGACCAACGGGGATACGCAGTATTTT. Translation gives CSVDRGTNGDTQYF. This chain uses TRBV29-1 with TRBJ2-3, with D possibly matching TRBD2 (6 bases). CDR1 and CDR2 from the germline V gene are SQVTM and ANQGSEA. The CDR3 loop spans 14 amino acids. Trimming removed 3 bases at V and 6 bases at J, with 16 bases between.

The chain recombines TRBV5-1 with TRBJ2-4, with TRBD2 as a possible D gene (6 bases). The CDR3 is 14 amino acids. The V end lost 1 base, the J end lost 3 bases, and 8 bases lay between the germline ends. Per the germline V gene, CDR1 is SGHRS and CDR2 is YFSETQ. The CDR3, as DNA: TGCGCCAGCAGCTTGTGGGGGGACAAAAACATTCAGTACTTC. Translated, it gives CASSLWGDKNIQYF.

This sequence joins TRBV5-1 and TRBJ1-5; D is uncertain. This CDR3 contains 13 residues. Germline assignment: CDR1 SGHRS and CDR2 YFSETQ. V shed 0 bases and J shed 8 bases, with 9 bases lying between them. The CDR3: CASSLVPDEPQHF. CDR3 in DNA: TGCGCCAGCAGCTTGGTACCTGATGAGCCCCAGCATTTT.

V is TRBV29-1 and J is TRBJ1-1; D perhaps matches TRBD1 (6 bases). Germline lookup yields CDR1 SQVTM and CDR2 ANQGSEA. The CDR3 has 13 residues. The V and J ends lost 8 bases and 3 bases respectively, with 16 bases between them. The CDR3 nucleotides read TGCAGCTACCGAAACAGGGTTGACACTGAAGCTTTCTTT. Translation gives CSYRNRVDTEAFF.

This chain links TRBV19 with TRBJ2-5; 9 positions agree with TRBD2. V shed 5 bases and J 4 bases; nucleotides not matched to a gene: 8. Germline lookup yields CDR1 LNHDA and CDR2 SQIVND (reference sequence). CDR3 length: 15 amino acids. The CDR3 region has the DNA TGTGCCAGTAGTTCGACTAGCGGCGCACGAGAGACCCAGTACTTC. Protein product: CASSSTSGARETQYF.

This clonotype was seen just once. This CDR3 is missing its conserved last phenylalanine or tryptophan, likely due to a read error. This chain joins TRBV5-1 and TRBJ1-2; D is unclear. The CDR3 is made up of 13 amino acids. Per germline, CDR1 SGHRS and CDR2 YFSETQ. Deletions cut 4 bases from V and 4 bases from J, with 11 bases between. The CDR3 sequence is CASSTDGSYGYTL. The CDR3 bases are TGCGCCAGCAGCACTGACGGATCCTATGGCTACACCCTC.

This rearrangement joins TRBV25-1 to TRBJ2-2; D is unclear. V lost 6 bases, J lost 5 bases, and 4 bases lay in between. Germline V CDR1 and CDR2: MGHDK, SYGVNS. This CDR3 has 11 amino acids. The CDR3 protein is CASSTTGELFF. In DNA form, the CDR3 reads TGTGCCAGCAGCACTACCGGGGAGCTGTTTTTT.

This rearrangement joins TRBV20-1 to TRBJ2-2; no definite D call. In germline, CDR1 is DFQATT, CDR2 SNEGSKA (reference sequence). The CDR3 runs to 14 residues. Trimming removed 6 bases at V and 5 bases at J, with 16 bases between. CDR3 sequence (DNA): TGCAGTGCCCCTCATCAGTTGGGGACCGGGGAGCTGTTTTTT. It translates to CSAPHQLGTGELFF.

J is TRBJ2-7 and V is TRBV21-1; the tabulated D call, TRBD1, remains unverified against the DNA. TRBV21-1 is labeled a pseudogene. This CDR3 region has 16 residues. CDR3 protein: CASSRASGGIPYEQYF. The CDR3 nucleotides are TGTGCCAGCAGCAGAGCATCAGGGGGGATCCCATACGAGCAGTACTTC.

V gene TRBV12-3 or TRBV12-4 combines with J gene TRBJ1-2; D remains ambiguous. Trimming took 3 bases from V and 3 from J, leaving 11 bases between them. The CDR3 runs 14 residues. The CDR3 spells CASSFGKGDYGYTF. The CDR3, as DNA: TGTGCCAGCAGTTTCGGGAAGGGAGACTATGGCTACACCTTC.

With respect to this clonotype: The junction and the germline gene differ at one end; a read error may be behind it. The CDR3 protein is CAWSVQPGTPRF. The CDR3 bases are TGTGCCTGGAGTGTACAACCAGGGACCCCACGCTTT. The V and J genes are TRBV30 and TRBJ1-6; D possibly corresponds to TRBD1 (5 bases). Germline values: CDR1 GTSNPN, CDR2 SVGIG (reference sequence). The CDR3 length is 12 residues.

V gene TRBV7-2 combines with J gene TRBJ2-5; D call uncertain. The germline CDR1 and CDR2 sequences are SGHTA and FQGNSA. Trimming took 4 bases from V and 1 from J, leaving 13 bases between them. The CDR3 consists of 15 residues. CDR3 in DNA: TGTGCCAGCAGCTCGTGGAACAACATCCAAGAGACCCAGTACTTC. It specifies CASSSWNNIQETQYF.

This chain connects TRBV20-1 to TRBJ1-1; a possible D gene is TRBD1 (5 bases). CDR3 size: 14 residues. In germline, CDR1 is DFQATT, CDR2 SNEGSKA (reference sequence). The germline V and J ends were trimmed by 1 base and 3 bases, with 12 bases remaining between them. The CDR3 protein is CSARGGWGDTEAFF. The CDR3 DNA sequence: TGCAGTGCTAGAGGGGGTTGGGGGGACACTGAAGCTTTCTTT.

This chain uses TRBV6-5 with TRBJ2-5; D call uncertain. The CDR3 length is 13 residues. Germline-derived CDR1 and CDR2 are MNHEY and SVGAGI. V lost 6 bases and J lost 5, with 13 bases in between. CDR3 sequence reads: CASRHSPWETQYF. The CDR3 region has the DNA TGTGCCAGCAGACACTCCCCATGGGAGACCCAGTACTTC.

The V and J genes are TRBV18 and TRBJ2-7; D remains unclear. CDR3 size: 15 residues. Trimming took off 1 base at V and 0 bases at J, with 10 bases between the two ends. Germline assignment: CDR1 KGHSH and CDR2 LQKENI. Here the CDR3 reads CASSPRDGSSYEQYF. The CDR3 DNA reads TGTGCCAGCTCACCACGGGATGGTAGCTCCTACGAGCAGTACTTC.

This clonotype was detected once. The genes are TRBV4-2 and TRBJ2-3; 12 nucleotides match TRBD2. This CDR3 has 16 residues. The V gene's germline CDR1 is LGHNA and CDR2 YNFKEQ. Losses at the gene ends were 4 bases for V and 2 bases for J; bases not matched to a gene: 4. CDR3 in DNA: TGTGCCAGCAGCCCCGGACTAGCGGGGCCCACAGATACGCAGTATTTT. Amino acids: CASSPGLAGPTDTQYF.

As for this clonotype: One end of the junction is discordant with germline, which a read error may explain. The chain uses TRBV20-1 and TRBJ1-5, with 8 bases matching TRBD1. CDR1 is DFQATT, CDR2 SNEGSKA, per germline (reference sequence). The length of the CDR3 is 12 residues. CDR3 sequence: CGALQGDQPQHF. CDR3 in DNA: TGCGGTGCGCTACAGGGGGATCAGCCCCAGCATTTT.

The V call is TRBV2, the J call TRBJ2-7; D ambiguous. CDR1 and CDR2 (germline): SNHLY, FYNNEI. The CDR3 sequence is 15 residues long. Trimming left V 10 bases short and J 0 bases short, with 19 bases between. The CDR3 bases are TGTGCCATACGACTTACCAGCCCCGACTCCTACGAGCAGTACTTC. Its translation: CAIRLTSPDSYEQYF. Full variable domain (outside the CDR3, taken from reference TRBV2 and TRBJ2-7): EPEVTQTPSHQVTQMGQEVILRCVPISNHLYFYWYRQILGQKVEFLVSFYNNEISEKSEIFDDQFSVERPDGSNFTLKIRSTKLEDSAMYFCAIRLTSPDSYEQYFGPGTRLTVT.

Only a few counts were recorded for this clonotype. The chain carries TRBV6-5 and TRBJ2-2; weak D call: TRBD1 (6 bases). The germline CDR1 and CDR2 sequences are MNHEY and SVGAGI. V was clipped by 0 bases and J by 5 bases, with 10 bases between them. CDR3 size: 15 residues. The CDR3 DNA follows: TGTGCCAGCAGTTACTCAAACAGGGCAACCGGGGAGCTGTTTTTT. This encodes CASSYSNRATGELFF.

The V and J genes are TRBV5-1 and TRBJ1-6, with D possibly being TRBD1 (5 bases). V shed 8 bases and J shed 3 bases, with 15 bases lying between them. CDR1 and CDR2 from the germline V gene are SGHRS and YFSETQ. This CDR3 spans 15 amino acids. The CDR3 sequence: CASQFRVGYNSPLHF. The CDR3 region has the DNA TGCGCCAGTCAGTTCAGGGTCGGCTATAATTCACCCCTCCACTTT.